Each of the 20 T cell receptor beta chains below was sequenced from the same sample in a study of T-cell memory formation after mild COVID-19. TCRdb reprocessed the 5' RACE reads with MiXCR, giving one entry per CDR3 protein. The sample yields under 40,000 distinct CDR3 sequences, under 8% seen once. The sequencing sample was made of PBMCs or a T cell subset sorted from them (not recorded which). The receptors originated from a man aged 18 to 29 who had mild COVID-19 (a few samples of this study predate the infection). Cell type and time point are not known.

In its sample, this clonotype was seen many times. The chain couples TRBV28 to TRBJ2-5, with 8 bases lining up with TRBD2. V lost 2 bases and J lost 7; bases outside the gene matches: 6. The V gene's germline CDR1 is MDHEN and CDR2 SYDVKM. CDR3 length: 14 residues. In nucleotides, the CDR3 is TGTGCCAGCAGTTTAGCTAGCGGGCGGGGGACCCAGTACTTC. Residues: CASSLASGRGTQYF.

This clonotype was seen a few times. The chain links TRBV7-2 to TRBJ2-1; 11 nucleotides line up with TRBD2. This CDR3 is built from 15 residues. The V gene's germline CDR1 is SGHTA and CDR2 FQGNSA. J lost 16 bases, V lost 4 bases, and 15 bases had no gene match. For the CDR3, the DNA is TGTGCCAGCAGCTCGAGGGGCATTCTAGCGGGGGGTCACTTCTTC. Amino acid sequence: CASSSRGILAGGHFF.

The chain recombines TRBV6-5 with TRBJ2-1; D unclear. Germline V lookup: CDR1 MNHEY, CDR2 SVGAGI. CDR3 length: 10 residues. V shed 5 bases and J shed 12 bases, with 8 bases lying between them. CDR3 region: CASSAWGQFF. The CDR3 DNA is TGTGCCAGCAGTGCCTGGGGGCAGTTCTTC.

This clonotype has a count of ten or more. This chain joins TRBV12-5 and TRBJ2-3, with 7 positions matching TRBD2. Germline V lookup: CDR1 LGHNT, CDR2 FRNRAP. The CDR3 loop spans 14 amino acids. V lost 2 bases, J lost 1 base, and 0 bases stayed unmatched. As DNA, the CDR3 is TGTGCTAGTGGTTTGCGGGGGGGCACAGATACGCAGTATTTT. Translation: CASGLRGGTDTQYF.

This clonotype was seen at least ten times. The V gene is TRBV20-1, the J gene TRBJ2-3, with TRBD2 as a possible D gene (7 bases). CDR1 is DFQATT, CDR2 SNEGSKA, per germline (reference sequence). The CDR3 extends over 14 amino acids. The V gene lost 6 bases and the J gene lost 7 bases, with 20 bases spanning the gap. CDR3 DNA sequence: TGCAGTGCGCGTGGGGGGGGCGCGGGTTATACGCAGTATTTT. As protein: CSARGGGAGYTQYF.

This clonotype was detected many times. V gene TRBV4-1 combines with J gene TRBJ2-1; D perhaps matches TRBD1 (6 bases). The germline gives CDR1 MGHRA, CDR2 YSYEKL. This CDR3 is built from 16 residues. The V and J ends lost 6 bases and 6 bases respectively, with 21 bases between them. Here the CDR3 DNA reads TGCGCCAGCAGACCTACCTGGACAGAAACACGCAATGAGCAGTTCTTC. Translated: CASRPTWTETRNEQFF.

At least ten counts were recorded for this clonotype. This chain connects TRBV5-1 to TRBJ2-7; D is unresolved. Trimming left V 2 bases short and J 6 bases short, with 15 bases between. Germline CDR1 is SGHRS and CDR2 is YFSETQ. CDR3 length: 14 amino acids. This CDR3 is CASSFEDGETEQYF. CDR3 nucleotide sequence: TGCGCCAGCAGCTTTGAGGACGGCGAAACCGAGCAGTACTTC.

This clonotype was counted many times. The rearrangement joins TRBV27 to TRBJ1-2, with a weak D call TRBD1 (6 bases). Trimming removed 5 bases at V and 0 bases at J, with 13 bases between. This CDR3 comprises 15 residues. Looked up from germline, CDR1 is MNHEY and CDR2 is SMNVEV (reference sequence). CDR3 DNA: TGTGCCAGCAGTCCTTTCGACAGGCCTAACTATGGCTACACCTTC. This translates into CASSPFDRPNYGYTF.

Ten or more counts support this clonotype. The V and J genes are TRBV15 and TRBJ1-2, with D uncertain. Germline CDR1 reads LNHNV; CDR2 reads YYDKDF (reference sequence). This CDR3 comprises 12 residues. Between the trimmed V and J ends, which lost 4 bases and 1 base, there was a span of 4 bases. CDR3 in amino acids: CATSTLNYGYTF. The CDR3 coding sequence is TGTGCCACCAGCACGCTTAACTATGGCTACACCTTC.

Ten or more counts support this clonotype. The chain links TRBV27 to TRBJ1-6, with D hard to call. The CDR3 is 13 amino acids. Germline V gives CDR1 MNHEY, CDR2 SMNVEV (reference sequence). Trimming cost V 5 bases and J 1 base, with 3 bases left between them. For the CDR3, the DNA is TGTGCCAGCAGTCCGTCCTATAATTCACCCCTCCACTTT. It codes for CASSPSYNSPLHF.

This clonotype was picked up many times. The chain carries TRBV2 and TRBJ2-2, with unresolved D. This CDR3 is built from 14 residues. Per the germline V gene, CDR1 is SNHLY and CDR2 is FYNNEI. The germline V and J ends were trimmed by 8 bases and 0 bases, with 10 bases remaining between them. The CDR3 DNA reads as TGTGCCAGCGAGCCTTCGTCGAACACCGGGGAGCTGTTTTTT. It codes for CASEPSSNTGELFF.

Ten or more counts support this clonotype. CDR3 bases: TGTGCCAGCAGCGCCCAGTTATCGGGGACCGGGGAGCTGTTTTTT. Protein: CASSAQLSGTGELFF. The chain carries TRBV7-9 and TRBJ2-2, with D possibly matching TRBD2 (5 bases). This CDR3 spans 15 amino acids. Deletions cut 5 bases from V and 5 bases from J, with 15 bases between. Germline V gene data show CDR1 as SEHNR and CDR2 as FQNEAQ (reference sequence).

This clonotype was detected many times. The chain carries TRBV20-1 and TRBJ2-5; 8 bases align to TRBD1. V was clipped by 3 bases and J by 4 bases; unmatched bases: 10. Looked up from germline, CDR1 is DFQATT and CDR2 is SNEGSKA (reference sequence). The CDR3 runs 15 residues. This CDR3 reads CSASGQGAGRETQYF. CDR3 nucleotides: TGCAGTGCTAGCGGGCAGGGGGCCGGTCGAGAGACCCAGTACTTC.

This clonotype showed up just a few times. This chain joins TRBV18 and TRBJ2-5; no clear D gene. The CDR3 has 13 amino acids. V was shortened by 5 bases and J by 2 bases, with 9 bases between the two germline ends. The V gene's germline CDR1 is KGHSH and CDR2 LQKENI. Here the CDR3 DNA reads TGTGCCAGCTCAAATCAGGCTCAAGAGACCCAGTACTTC. It yields the protein CASSNQAQETQYF.

In its sample, this clonotype was seen many times. The chain joins TRBV2 to TRBJ1-1; the D gene is possibly TRBD1 (6 bases). The germline V and J ends were trimmed by 1 base and 3 bases, with 15 bases remaining between them. Germline V CDR1 and CDR2: SNHLY, FYNNEI. CDR3 length: 16 amino acids. CDR3 DNA: TGTGCCAGCAGTGAAGGGCAGGGGCCCTTGGACACTGAAGCTTTCTTT. It codes for CASSEGQGPLDTEAFF.

This clonotype was detected ten times or more. The V and J genes are TRBV6-2 or TRBV6-3 and TRBJ2-1; 8 nucleotides align to TRBD2. The CDR3 runs to 12 residues. V was clipped by 8 bases and J by 12 bases; unmatched bases: 9. CDR1 is MNHEY and CDR2 is SVGEGT in the germline V gene. Here the CDR3 reads CASGSPGGSQFF. In DNA form, the CDR3 reads TGTGCCAGCGGCAGTCCGGGGGGGTCGCAGTTCTTC.

The rearrangement uses TRBV6-2 or TRBV6-3 and TRBJ1-2; D not certain. V was cut by 5 bases and J by 4 bases, with 17 bases left in between. This CDR3 is built from 15 residues. Per the germline V gene, CDR1 is MNHEY and CDR2 is SVGEGT. CDR3 amino acids: CASSPRGGSLYGYTF. The CDR3 region has the DNA TGTGCCAGCAGTCCTAGAGGTGGATCCCTCTATGGCTACACCTTC.

Ten or more counts support this clonotype. The chain combines TRBV20-1 with TRBJ2-3; the match to TRBD1 covers 9 bases. Germline lookup yields CDR1 DFQATT and CDR2 SNEGSKA (reference sequence). The CDR3 spans 16 residues. Trimming at V came to 6 bases and at J to 2 bases, leaving 12 bases not matched to a gene. CDR3 nucleotide sequence: TGCAGTGCGAGGAAACAGGGGGCAGGGCCCACAGATACGCAGTATTTT. As protein: CSARKQGAGPTDTQYF.

This clonotype was detected ten times or more. This chain joins TRBV6-6 and TRBJ1-5, with 7 bases identical to TRBD1. The CDR3 has 16 amino acids. The V and J ends lost 0 bases and 7 bases, in that order; junction bases with no gene match: 9. CDR1 and CDR2 from the germline V gene are MNHNY and SVGAGI (reference sequence). The CDR3 bases are TGTGCCAGCAGTTACTCGATATTGGACAGGAGGCAGCCCCAGCATTTT. This encodes CASSYSILDRRQPQHF.

V and J are TRBV5-4 and TRBJ2-1; 9 bases line up with TRBD2. The J segment lost 6 bases and the V segment lost 1 base, leaving 5 bases of the junction unmatched. The CDR3 extends over 15 amino acids. CDR1 SGHNT and CDR2 YYREEE come from the germline V gene (reference sequence). The CDR3 here is CASSLRAGGSNEQFF. The CDR3 DNA sequence: TGTGCCAGCAGCTTGAGGGCGGGGGGGTCCAATGAGCAGTTCTTC.